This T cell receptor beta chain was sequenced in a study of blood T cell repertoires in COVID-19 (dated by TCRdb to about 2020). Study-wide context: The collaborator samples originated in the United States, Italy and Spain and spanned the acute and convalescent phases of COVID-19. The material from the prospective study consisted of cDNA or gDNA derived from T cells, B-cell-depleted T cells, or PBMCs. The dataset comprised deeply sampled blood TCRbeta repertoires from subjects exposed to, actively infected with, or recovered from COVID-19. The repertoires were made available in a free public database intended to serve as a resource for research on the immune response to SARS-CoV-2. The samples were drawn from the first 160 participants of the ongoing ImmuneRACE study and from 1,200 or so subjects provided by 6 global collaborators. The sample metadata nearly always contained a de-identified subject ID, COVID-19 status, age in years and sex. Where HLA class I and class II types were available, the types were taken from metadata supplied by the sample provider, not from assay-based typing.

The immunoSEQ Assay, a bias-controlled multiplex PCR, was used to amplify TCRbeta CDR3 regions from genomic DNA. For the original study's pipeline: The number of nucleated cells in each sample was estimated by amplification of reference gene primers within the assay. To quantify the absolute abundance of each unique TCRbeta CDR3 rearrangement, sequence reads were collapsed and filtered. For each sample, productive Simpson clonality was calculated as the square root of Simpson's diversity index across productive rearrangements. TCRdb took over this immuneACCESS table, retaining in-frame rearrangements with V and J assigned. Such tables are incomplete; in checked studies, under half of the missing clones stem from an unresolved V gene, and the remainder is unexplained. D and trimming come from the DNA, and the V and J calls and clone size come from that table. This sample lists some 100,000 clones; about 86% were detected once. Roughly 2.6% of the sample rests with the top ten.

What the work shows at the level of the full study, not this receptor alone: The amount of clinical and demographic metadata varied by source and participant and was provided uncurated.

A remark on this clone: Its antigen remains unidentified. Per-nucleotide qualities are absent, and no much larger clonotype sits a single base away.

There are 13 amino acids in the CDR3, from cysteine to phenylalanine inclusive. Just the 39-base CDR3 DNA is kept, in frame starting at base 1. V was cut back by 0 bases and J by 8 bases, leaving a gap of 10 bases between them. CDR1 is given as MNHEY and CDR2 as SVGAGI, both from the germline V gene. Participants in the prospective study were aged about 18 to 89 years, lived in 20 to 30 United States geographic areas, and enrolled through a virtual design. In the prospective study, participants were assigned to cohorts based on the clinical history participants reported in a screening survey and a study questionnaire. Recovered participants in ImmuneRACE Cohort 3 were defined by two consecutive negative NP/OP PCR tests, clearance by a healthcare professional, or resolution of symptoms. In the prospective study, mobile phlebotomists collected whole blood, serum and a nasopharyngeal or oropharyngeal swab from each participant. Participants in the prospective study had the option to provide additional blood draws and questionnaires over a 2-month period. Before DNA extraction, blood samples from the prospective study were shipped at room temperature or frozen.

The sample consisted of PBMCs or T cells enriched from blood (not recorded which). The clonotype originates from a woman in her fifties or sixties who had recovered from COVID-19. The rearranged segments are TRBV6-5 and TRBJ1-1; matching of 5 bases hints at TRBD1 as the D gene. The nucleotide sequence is TGTGCCAGCAGTTACTCACCCCAGGGAGAAGCTTTCTTT. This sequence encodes CASSYSPQGEAFF.